The present TCR beta chain was sequenced within a study of shared clonotypes between healthy human individuals. Germline CDR1 MNHEY, CDR2 SVGAGI. This CDR3 contains 13 residues. Trimming removed 6 bases from V and 7 bases from J, with 13 bases in between. Generated by immunoSEQ multiplex PCR, the TCRdb table keeps only in-frame clones and is missing some. The data contain some 740,000 clones, more than 85% of them singletons. CD45RO negativity and positive selection for CCR7 defined naive CD8 cells, a population that excluded terminally differentiated effector memory CD45RA+ cells. This rearrangement joins TRBV6-5 to TRBJ2-4; D not certain. The TCR sequence derives from a man aged 25-45 years in good health. The specimen sequenced was naive CD8+ T cells sorted from blood. DNA of the CDR3: TGTGCCAGCAGAGGAAGCGATTGGAACATTCAGTACTTC. Residues: CASRGSDWNIQYF.